Included here is one T cell receptor (beta chain) sequence, with context. This entry belongs to a study of patients and donors after allogeneic stem cell transplantation. TCRdb independently ran MiXCR on the RT-PCR reads; one entry per CDR3 protein. The profile shows 400,000 to 450,000 distinct CDR3 sequences, 16% of them singletons. The CDR3 sequence is 14 residues long. J gave up 3 bases and V 3 bases, and 8 bases lay outside the gene matches. Looked up from germline, CDR1 is DFQATT and CDR2 is SNEGSKA (reference sequence). The TCR originated in a human donor who was either an allogeneic HSCT recipient or a stem cell or donor lymphocyte infusion donor (not recorded which). It is not recorded whose cells these are; they may come from a transplant donor. This chain connects TRBV20-1 to TRBJ2-7; 7 bases align to TRBD2. Sequenced input: blood, either unsorted or a sorted T cell fraction (not recorded which). As DNA, the CDR3 is TGCAGTGCTAGCTCTTCTAGCGGCCGCTACGAGCAGTACTTC. Translated: CSASSSSGRYEQYF.